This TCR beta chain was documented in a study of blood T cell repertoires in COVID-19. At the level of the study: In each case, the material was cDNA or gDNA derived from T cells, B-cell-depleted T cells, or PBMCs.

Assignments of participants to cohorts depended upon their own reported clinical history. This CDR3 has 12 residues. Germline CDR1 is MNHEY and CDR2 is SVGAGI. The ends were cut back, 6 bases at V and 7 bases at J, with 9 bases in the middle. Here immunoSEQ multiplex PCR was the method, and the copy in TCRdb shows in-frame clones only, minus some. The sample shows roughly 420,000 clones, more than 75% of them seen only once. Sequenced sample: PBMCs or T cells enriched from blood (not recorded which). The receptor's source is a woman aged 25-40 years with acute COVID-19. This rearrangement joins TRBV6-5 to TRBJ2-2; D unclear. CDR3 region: CASRLEIGELFF. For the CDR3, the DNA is TGTGCCAGCAGGCTGGAGATCGGGGAGCTGTTTTTT.